The present entry profiles one T cell receptor beta chain with its context. This sample is part of a study of sequential checkpoint blockade in melanoma. Across the study: First-line arms were nivolumab then ipilimumab, or the reverse, randomized 1:1.

V lost 0 bases and J 4 bases, leaving 7 bases between the germline ends. The CDR3 runs 13 residues. The germline V gene encodes CDR1 MGHRA and CDR2 YSYEKL. The method was immunoSEQ multiplex PCR; TCRdb's version includes in-frame clones alone and lacks a portion of them. The sample has under 45,000 clones; roughly 81% are singletons. The treatment is: randomized to nivolumab then ipilimumab (arm A) or the reverse (arm B). The TCR sequence derives from a human donor with melanoma. The sample here was CD8+ T cells sorted from blood (inferred from file names), taken from a patient given nivolumab and ipilimumab in sequence. The chain employs TRBV4-1 and TRBJ2-7, with a possible D match to TRBD2 (6 bases). CDR3 loop: CASSQDRGYEQYF. The DNA for the CDR3 is TGCGCCAGCAGCCAAGATCGGGGGTACGAGCAGTACTTC.